This is a list of T cell receptor beta chains from one sample in a study of shared clonotypes between healthy human individuals. Here immunoSEQ multiplex PCR was the method, and the copy in TCRdb shows in-frame clones only, minus some. Found here are about 2 million clones, approximately 95% of them singletons; the top ten hold 1.2%. Material for sequencing was naive CD8+ T cells sorted from blood. The receptors here all came from a man aged 18 to 30 in good health. Each CDR3 is given with its conserved first and last residue. Fields, in order: D gene, V gene, J gene, clone size, CDR3 DNA, CDR3 protein. D genes are given only for firm matches. Size tells how often a clone was seen (once, few, many) or the class of an expanded clone, and some rows leave it out.

.,TRBV13,TRBJ2-1,.,TGTGCCAGCAGCTTAGTAGATAATGAGCAGTTCTTC,CASSLVDNEQFF
.,TRBV7-9,TRBJ2-1,.,TGTGCCAGCAGCCGGACAGAAACCGTCAATGAGCAGTTCTTC,CASSRTETVNEQFF
.,TRBV10-1,TRBJ1-1,.,TGCGCCAGCAGTGTTGGGAACACTGAAGCTTTCTTT,CASSVGNTEAFF
.,TRBV29-1,TRBJ2-3,.,TGCAGCGTTGATGGCGGGGCAGAAGCAGATACGCAGTATTTT,CSVDGGAEADTQYF
TRBD2,TRBV7-8,TRBJ2-3,.,TGTGCCAGCAGCCTTCTAGCGGGAGTTGCGACAGATACGCAGTATTTT,CASSLLAGVATDTQYF
.,TRBV4-1,TRBJ2-3,.,TGCGCCAGCAGCCAACGGGGGGCCCCGACAGATACGCAGTATTTT,CASSQRGAPTDTQYF
.,TRBV5-6,TRBJ2-5,.,TGTGCCAGCAGCGGCTGGACAGAAGAGACCCAGTACTTC,CASSGWTEETQYF
TRBD1,TRBV19,TRBJ2-7,.,TGTGCCAGTAGTATAACTACAGGGGAGACCTACGAGCAGTACTTC,CASSITTGETYEQYF
.,TRBV30,TRBJ2-1,once,TGTGCCTGGAGTGTGTTGGGAGATGAGCAGTTCTTC,CAWSVLGDEQFF
.,TRBV2,TRBJ1-5,.,TGTGCCAGCAGTGAAGGGGTACAGCCCCAGCATTTT,CASSEGVQPQHF
TRBD1,TRBV4-1,TRBJ2-7,.,TGCGCCAGCAGCCAAGGGGTACAGGGGGCACCCTACGAGCAGTACTTC,CASSQGVQGAPYEQYF
.,TRBV14,TRBJ2-7,.,TGTGCCAGCAGCCCCCCGCCGGGGCAGGGGCACTCCTACGAGCAGTACTTC,CASSPPPGQGHSYEQYF
.,TRBV20-1,TRBJ2-5,.,TGCAGTGCTAGGTCAGGGGCGACCCAGTACTTC,CSARSGATQYF
.,TRBV30,TRBJ2-2,.,TGTGCCTGGGAGGGTCCCCAGGGCGGGGAGCTGTTTTTT,CAWEGPQGGELFF
.,TRBV19,TRBJ1-1,few,TGTGCCAGTAGCCCCTCGGGCAGTCGAGAAGCTTTCTTT,CASSPSGSREAFF
.,TRBV4-3,TRBJ1-1,.,TGCGCCAGCAGCCAAGTCGATACACCGAACACTGAAGCTTTCTTT,CASSQVDTPNTEAFF
.,TRBV11-1,TRBJ1-1,.,TGTGCCAGCAGCTTAGCGGTTGGGGGGCCCGGCACTGAAGCTTTCTTT,CASSLAVGGPGTEAFF
.,TRBV21-1,TRBJ2-7,.,TGTGCCAGCAGCAAAGTTTCCAGGGTTCGGCAGTACTTC,CASSKVSRVRQYF
TRBD1,TRBV19,TRBJ1-5,.,TGTGCCAGTAAAGACAGGGTGGGGAATCAGCCCCAGCATTTT,CASKDRVGNQPQHF
.,TRBV6-1,TRBJ2-3,.,TGTGCCAGCAGTGAGGGTATAGGCACAGATACGCAGTATTTT,CASSEGIGTDTQYF
.,TRBV27,TRBJ1-5,.,TGTGCCAGCAGTCTGGGAGCACTTAGCAATCAGCCCCAGCATTTT,CASSLGALSNQPQHF
.,TRBV7-6,TRBJ2-7,.,TGTGCCAGCAGCCTGCAGAGCTCCTACGAGCAGTACTTC,CASSLQSSYEQYF
.,TRBV6-1,TRBJ2-5,.,TGTGCCAGCAGCGGGCCGACCCAGTACTTC,CASSGPTQYF
.,TRBV10-3,TRBJ2-7,.,TGTGCCATCAGTGATGTCAGGGTCAGGGAGCAGTACTTC,CAISDVRVREQYF
.,TRBV30,TRBJ2-5,.,TGTGCCTGGAGTGTCCTCCGCGGCATAGGGAACTTC,CAWSVLRGIGNF
.,TRBV4-3,TRBJ2-1,.,TGCGCCAGCAGCCAAGATGATAGCGCCTACAATGAGCAGTTCTTC,CASSQDDSAYNEQFF
.,TRBV29-1,TRBJ2-6,.,TGCAGCGTTGAAAGTACCAGGAAAGGGGCCAACGTCCTGACTTTC,CSVESTRKGANVLTF
TRBD1,TRBV10-3,TRBJ2-3,.,TGTGCCCACCGGGACAGGGGTACAGATACGCAGTATTTT,CAHRDRGTDTQYF
TRBD2,TRBV15,TRBJ2-1,.,TGTGCCACCAGCAGGGAAGCGGGGGGTGGAAATGAGCAGTTCTTC,CATSREAGGGNEQFF
.,TRBV2,TRBJ2-5,.,TGTGCCAGCAATTTCGGCAGTCAAGAGACCCAGTACTTC,CASNFGSQETQYF
.,TRBV5-6,TRBJ2-2,.,TGTGCCAGCAGCTTGGGCAACACCGGGGAGCTGTTTTTT,CASSLGNTGELFF
TRBD2,TRBV7-2,TRBJ2-3,.,TGTGCCAGCAGCTTAGTGTGGGACTACGCAGATACGCAGTATTTT,CASSLVWDYADTQYF
TRBD2,TRBV5-6,TRBJ2-5,.,TGTGCCAGCAGCTTGTTGCTAGCGGGGCAAGAGACCCAGTACTTC,CASSLLLAGQETQYF
TRBD2,TRBV7-6,TRBJ2-7,.,TGTGCCAGCAGCTTACCAGGACTAGCTTACGAGCAGTACTTC,CASSLPGLAYEQYF
.,TRBV30,TRBJ1-3,.,TGTGCCCGATACGGGGGGCACGGAAACACCATATATTTT,CARYGGHGNTIYF
TRBD2,TRBV25-1,TRBJ2-1,.,TGTGCCAGCAGCCTCTGGGGACTAGCCAATGAGCAGTTCTTC,CASSLWGLANEQFF
.,TRBV9,TRBJ2-2,.,TGTGCCAGCAGCGTAGTTCCTGGCGGGGAGCTGTTTTTT,CASSVVPGGELFF
.,TRBV21-1,TRBJ1-5,.,TGTGCCAGCAGCGAACAGGTCCCGAGGCCCCAGCATTTT,CASSEQVPRPQHF
.,TRBV7-2,TRBJ2-2,.,TGTGCCAGCAGCTTACTTAGCTGGGGCGGGGAGCTGTTTTTT,CASSLLSWGGELFF
.,TRBV9,TRBJ2-3,.,TGTGCCAGCAGCGTAGCTGGGGGAGCAGATACGCAGTATTTT,CASSVAGGADTQYF
.,TRBV10-2,TRBJ2-3,.,TGCGCCAGCAGTGACTGGTCTAGCACAGATACGCAGTATTTT,CASSDWSSTDTQYF
.,TRBV29-1,TRBJ2-7,.,TGCAGCGTTGAAGAACAGGGCTCCTACGAGCAGTACTTC,CSVEEQGSYEQYF
TRBD2,TRBV6-5,TRBJ2-1,.,TGTGCCAGCAGTTTTAGCGGGACTCGGACTGAGCAGTTCTTC,CASSFSGTRTEQFF
TRBD1,TRBV6-5,TRBJ2-1,.,TGTGCCAGCAGTTACGATCCAGGGGGCTTAGGCAATGAGCAGTTCTTC,CASSYDPGGLGNEQFF
.,TRBV30,TRBJ2-1,.,TGTGCCTGGAGTGTTGGAAGTGACAATGAGCAGTTCTTC,CAWSVGSDNEQFF
.,TRBV7-9,TRBJ2-6,.,TGTGCCAGCAGCTCTTCTCAGGACAGCGCTGGGGCCAACGTCCTGACTTTC,CASSSSQDSAGANVLTF
TRBD1,TRBV28,TRBJ1-1,.,TGTGCCAGCAGTTTAAGGGGGCCCCTGAACACTGAAGCTTTCTTT,CASSLRGPLNTEAFF
TRBD2,TRBV5-1,TRBJ2-5,.,TGCGCCAGCAGCTTGCATCCTAGCGGGAAAGGGTCGGAAGAGACCCAGTACTTC,CASSLHPSGKGSEETQYF
.,TRBV6-5,TRBJ2-7,.,TGTGCCAGCAGTTACTCATCGGGGCTTTTCTACGAGCAGTACTTC,CASSYSSGLFYEQYF
.,TRBV4-2,TRBJ2-3,once,TGTGCCAGCAGCCCCTTCGGGTCCACAGATACGCAGTATTTT,CASSPFGSTDTQYF
TRBD1,TRBV27,TRBJ2-7,.,TGTGCCAGCAGTCCTCGGACAGGGTCCTACGAGCAGTACTTC,CASSPRTGSYEQYF
.,TRBV11-2,TRBJ1-6,.,TGTGCCAGCAGCTTAGATCCCGGGTTCGGTAATTCACCCCTCCACTTT,CASSLDPGFGNSPLHF
TRBD1,TRBV7-9,TRBJ1-2,.,TGTGCCAGCAGCTTAACGAAAGGACAGGGCCCTATGGAGGGCTACACCTTC,CASSLTKGQGPMEGYTF
.,TRBV7-9,TRBJ1-6,few,TGTGCCAGCAGCTTAGTCTCCGGGGCGAATTCACCCCTCCACTTT,CASSLVSGANSPLHF
TRBD2,TRBV4-3,TRBJ2-2,.,TGCGCCAGCAGCCAAGATCTAGCGGGAAGCACCGGGGAGCTGTTTTTT,CASSQDLAGSTGELFF
.,TRBV19,TRBJ2-3,.,TGTGCCACCACCCTGGCGGGGCCAGGGTATACGCAGTATTTT,CATTLAGPGYTQYF
TRBD2,TRBV13,TRBJ2-1,.,TGTGCCAGCAGCTCCGGGACTAGCGGAAATGAGCAGTTCTTC,CASSSGTSGNEQFF
.,TRBV7-9,TRBJ1-4,.,TGTGCCAGCAGCAAGACAGAAACCGGGGGTGAAAAACTGTTTTTT,CASSKTETGGEKLFF
TRBD2,TRBV11-2,TRBJ2-7,.,TGTGCCAGCACCGCGGGTGTTCTAGCGGGAGTTTCCTACGAGCAGTACTTC,CASTAGVLAGVSYEQYF